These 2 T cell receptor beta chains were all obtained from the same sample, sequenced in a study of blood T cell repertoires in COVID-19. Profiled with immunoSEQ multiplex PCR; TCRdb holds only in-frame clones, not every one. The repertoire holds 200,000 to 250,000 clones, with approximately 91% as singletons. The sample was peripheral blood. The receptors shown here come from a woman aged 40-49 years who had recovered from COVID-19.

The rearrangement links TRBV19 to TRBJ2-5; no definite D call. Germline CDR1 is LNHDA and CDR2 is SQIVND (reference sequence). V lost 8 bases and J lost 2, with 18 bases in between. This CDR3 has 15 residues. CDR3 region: CASAEFPGWQETQYF. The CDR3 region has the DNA TGTGCCAGTGCTGAATTCCCAGGATGGCAAGAGACCCAGTACTTC.

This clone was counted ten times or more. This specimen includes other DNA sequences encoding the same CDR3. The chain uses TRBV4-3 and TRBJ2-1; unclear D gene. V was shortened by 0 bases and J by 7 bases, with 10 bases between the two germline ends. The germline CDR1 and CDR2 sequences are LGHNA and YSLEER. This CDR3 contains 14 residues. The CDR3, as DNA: TGCGCCAGCAGCCAAGATTCATCGGTTAATGAGCAGTTCTTC. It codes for CASSQDSSVNEQFF.